A selection of T cell receptor beta chains follows, all from one sample in a study of cytomegalovirus exposure and HLA in healthy donors. Measured with immunoSEQ multiplex PCR; TCRdb has only the in-frame clones, and not every one. There are fewer than 200,000 clones in the sample; 82% occur only once, and around 1.5% lies in the top ten. The sample consisted of PBMCs. The receptors shown here come from a male donor in good health and CMV-seronegative. Each CDR3 is given with its conserved first and last residue.

>TRBJ1-5|TRBV28
CASSPGQGGSQPQHF
>TRBJ2-2|TRBV4-1
CASSQDGIGELFF
>TRBJ1-6|TRBV29-1
CSVVQDRNSPLHF
>TRBJ1-2|TRBV29-1
CSVEAPGRDPYGYTF
>TRBJ1-2|TRBV6-4
CASSDGTGYYGYTF
>TRBJ2-2|TRBV6-5
CATKTGWGTGELFF
>TRBJ2-7|TRBV7-9
CSSSLKPSGSSSYEQYF
>TRBJ2-5|TRBV6-4
CASSRDRGQETQYF
>TRBJ1-5|TRBV19
CASSTRSDQPQHF
>TRBJ2-1|TRBV27
CASSLSQLAGGTYNEQFF
>TRBJ2-7|TRBV2
CATHRGRVHEQYF
>TRBJ1-2|TRBV2
CARLGGQGGANYGYTF
>TRBJ1-3|TRBV18
CASSPLGQTFSGNTIYF
>TRBJ2-4|TRBV5-3
CARVVRTGNIQYF
>TRBJ1-1|TRBV25-1
CASKRSIGVNTEAFF
>TRBJ2-7|TRBV7-9
CASSLLALGRGYEQYF
>TRBJ1-1|TRBV5-1
CASSLGHSNTEAFF
>TRBJ2-3|TRBV5-1
CASTRPYTDTQYF
>TRBJ1-2|TRBV7-2
CASSLGWDRGRINYGYTF
>TRBJ2-7|TRBV9
CASTKGPASYEQYF
>TRBJ2-7|TRBV6-6
CASSSQREKSYEQYF
>TRBJ2-2|TRBV4-2
CASSQSRAGGHTGELFF
>TRBJ2-5|TRBV9
CASSVATTGGSQETQYF
>TRBJ2-7|TRBV5-4
CASIDRDGEQYF
>TRBJ2-3|TRBV27
CASSFEFGQITDTQYF
>TRBJ1-4|TRBV28
CASGSGATNEKLFF
>TRBJ1-5|TRBV11-2
CASSHGTKHQPQHF
>TRBJ2-5|TRBV5-1
CASSSQGGVGLRETQYF
>TRBJ1-6|TRBV25-1
CASSEYTLAGYNSPLHF